This T cell receptor beta chain was documented in a study of shared clonotypes between healthy human individuals (dated by TCRdb to 2018 to 2021). Regarding the research as a whole: The cohort comprised a couple of women and a few men aged 18 to 49 years. Per donor, leukapheresis produced somewhere between about 0.94 and 10 billion PBMCs. For each donor, CD4 naive and CD4 memory were each run on three plates, CD8 naive on two plates, and CD8 memory on one plate. Different laboratories and diverse techniques were used to prepare libraries and sequence TCR repertoires, to increase sequencing depth and limit assay-specific biases. The study deeply sequenced blood TCR repertoires of several healthy adults to estimate repertoire size and the extent of clonotype sharing between individuals.

In regard to this clone: What antigen it recognizes has not been identified. No base-level quality is on record; no much larger clone is a single base apart.

Paper-wide results and their limitations: Higher generation probabilities were observed for clonotypes shared by all four sorted-subset donors than for non-shared clonotypes. Based on pairwise subsampling, the degree of clonotype sharing among donors was expected to be affected by sequencing depth. Sampling was restricted to blood, and TCR repertoires in tissue are likely to differ from TCR repertoires in blood. The small number of donors limited the genetic and exposure-history diversity represented. Even with the large sequencing depth, rarefaction of the sorted-subset datasets indicated that sequencing was incomplete. Larger estimated clonotype richness was generally found for naive subsets than for memory subsets. Across four donors, roughly 5.4% of naive CD4, roughly 3.4% of naive CD8, 2.3% of memory CD4, and around 0.4% of memory CD8 clonotypes were shared.

V was cut back by 0 bases and J by 4 bases, leaving a gap of 14 bases between them. CDR1 and CDR2, per the germline V gene, are SGHDT and YYEEEE. From its cysteine to its phenylalanine, the CDR3 spans 15 amino acids. Only CDR3 DNA is held: 45 bases, read in frame from base 1. CD8 naive samples were obtained by positive selection for CCR7 among CD45RO-negative cells, yielding a CD45RA+CCR7+ population from which TemRA cells were excluded. Donors were healthy HIV-negative adults with no recently reported acute infections or vaccinations. Every donor was a Caucasian adult residing in Nashville, Tennessee, USA. Blood was obtained by leukapheresis, after which PBMCs were separated by Ficoll-Histopaque density gradient centrifugation and cryopreserved in liquid nitrogen vapor phase. Analytical flow cytometry was used to check the purity and quantity of every magnetically sorted T cell population. Genomic DNA was isolated from each sorted fraction and quantified by UV absorbance on a Nanodrop 2000c.

TCR CDR3 regions were amplified from genomic DNA by multiplex PCR using the deep immunoSEQ assay. For each cell subset, the extracted genomic DNA was distributed evenly across all wells of several immunoSEQ 96-well plates, and each plate served as one replicate. For sorted subsets, approximately 200 ng of genomic DNA, equivalent to 25,000 to 30,000 T cell genomes, went into each replicate PCR. Purified libraries were quantified with a Qubit 3.0 fluorometer, sized on a Bioanalyzer 2100, and re-quantified with the KAPA Library Quantification kit. Each immunoSEQ 96-well plate was sequenced on its own single-read 150-cycle Illumina NextSeq 550 flow cell. On the study's bioinformatics: Because the immunoSEQ output held only junctional sequences and lacked quality scores, the filtering could not match the filtering applied to full-length reads. Sequences were annotated with PyIR, a Python wrapper for IgBLAST v1.9, and V/J genes and CDR3 were assigned using IMGT germline references. Any read was removed if the V/J assignment was weak (E-value above 1e-6), the CDR3 was missing, or the read contained stop codons, out-of-frame junctions, or ambiguous translated residues. V3J clonotypes were defined as sequences sharing the same inferred V gene, J gene, and CDR3 amino acid sequence. The percentage overlap between two repertoires was calculated by dividing the number of shared unique clonotypes by the size of the smaller repertoire. RTK rarefaction, the Chao1 estimator, and Recon v2.1 estimates of unobserved clonotypes were used to assess repertoire richness. For all TCRbeta clonotypes obtained by the gDNA method from a few donors, generation probabilities were computed with OLGA. TCRdb provides this immuneACCESS table in a form limited to in-frame rearrangements. Some clones are lacking; in checked studies, under half of them reflect an unresolved V gene, and why the rest are absent is not known. V and J calls and clone size are those listed in that table; D and trimming were worked out from the DNA. Recorded for this sample are about 580,000 clones; roughly 98% of them occurred a single time. The top ten constitute 0.25% to 0.35% of the sample.

This receptor was identified in a man aged 30-40 years in good health. The sample comprised naive CD8+ T cells sorted from blood. The cell subset or site label on this specimen signifies: CD45RA+CCR7+. This chain joins TRBV5-6 to TRBJ2-7; the D segment cannot be called with confidence. The encoded CDR3 is CASSLGSGVGYEQYF. The DNA reads TGTGCCAGCAGCTTGGGTTCCGGAGTCGGATACGAGCAGTACTTC.